The 30 T cell receptor beta chains below come from one sample, sequenced in a study of shared clonotypes between healthy human individuals. Sequencing used immunoSEQ multiplex PCR; TCRdb keeps in-frame clones, though not all of them. The table shows some 2,500,000 clones, with 92% occurring only once. The source material was naive CD4+ T cells from PBMCs. Subset specified: CD45RA+ positively selected. All receptors derive from a man aged 18 to 29 in good health. Some clones in this sample may be carry-over from other donors' samples.

CDR3 in amino acids: CASSQERDLRTGELFF. As DNA, the CDR3 is TGTGCCAGCAGCCAAGAAAGGGACTTGAGGACCGGGGAGCTGTTTTTT. This chain joins TRBV4-2 and TRBJ2-2; D might be TRBD2 (6 bases). Germline values: CDR1 LGHNA, CDR2 YNFKEQ. Trimming removed 0 bases from V and 5 bases from J, with 13 bases in between. CDR3 length: 16 residues.

V usage is TRBV15 and J usage is TRBJ2-1; 9 bases are shared with TRBD2. J lost 5 bases, V lost 0 bases, and 8 bases had no gene match. The germline gives CDR1 LNHNV, CDR2 YYDKDF (reference sequence). CDR3 length: 17 residues. CDR3 nucleotides: TGTGCCACCAGCAGAGAGGGAGGCGGGAGGGCCAACAATGAGCAGTTCTTC. Protein sequence: CATSREGGGRANNEQFF.

The chain is built from TRBV7-6 and TRBJ2-5; possible D gene TRBD2, 5 bases. Germline V gene lookup returns CDR1 SGHVS and CDR2 FNYEAQ. This CDR3 spans 16 amino acids. V was trimmed by 1 base and J by 0 bases, leaving 12 bases between them. Here the CDR3 reads CASSLGSGLNQETQYF. CDR3 coding DNA: TGTGCCAGCAGCTTAGGTTCGGGGTTGAACCAAGAGACCCAGTACTTC. The full variable domain, completed using reference TRBV7-6 and TRBJ2-5, is GAGVSQSPRYKVTKRGQDVALRCDPISGHVSLYWYRQALGQGPEFLTYFNYEAQQDKSGLPNDRFSAERPEGSISTLTIQRTEQRDSAMYRCASSLGSGLNQETQYFGPGTRLLVL.

V gene TRBV4-2 combines with J gene TRBJ1-2; 9 bases are a match to TRBD1. V shed 1 base, J shed 4 bases, and the junction held 13 bases outside the gene matches. Germline V lookup: CDR1 LGHNA, CDR2 YNFKEQ. The CDR3 length is 18 residues. CDR3 residues: CASSQALGQGGRLYGYTF. CDR3 DNA: TGTGCCAGCAGCCAAGCATTGGGACAGGGCGGGCGCCTCTATGGCTACACCTTC.

V gene TRBV5-1 combines with J gene TRBJ1-3, with D unresolved. This CDR3 has 16 amino acids. V shed 0 bases and J shed 4 bases, with 14 bases lying between them. CDR1 is SGHRS and CDR2 is YFSETQ in the germline V gene. The CDR3 sequence: CASSLAGPALGNTIYF. CDR3 sequence (DNA): TGCGCCAGCAGCTTGGCAGGTCCCGCTCTGGGAAACACCATATATTTT.

In DNA form, the CDR3 reads TGCGCCAGCAGTACAGGGTGGGAGACCCAGTACTTC. It translates to CASSTGWETQYF. V is TRBV5-1 and J is TRBJ2-5, with D possibly being TRBD1 (6 bases). CDR1 is SGHRS, CDR2 YFSETQ, per germline. CDR3 length equals 12 residues. V was trimmed by 5 bases and J by 5 bases, leaving 10 bases between them.

DNA for the CDR3: TGTGCCAGCAGTTTAGGAGAAGGCCAAGAGACCCAGTACTTC. Residues: CASSLGEGQETQYF. The gene calls are TRBV28 and TRBJ2-5; no clear D gene. Trimming removed 2 bases at V and 1 base at J, with 8 bases between. The CDR3 has 14 amino acids. Germline V gives CDR1 MDHEN, CDR2 SYDVKM.

The chain recombines TRBV2 with TRBJ1-1; D not resolved. V dropped 1 base and J dropped 5 bases, with 8 bases sitting between them. CDR1 and CDR2 from the germline V gene are SNHLY and FYNNEI. This CDR3 region has 13 residues. CDR3 DNA: TGTGCCAGCAGTGAAGACAGTCTAACTGAAGCTTTCTTT. It codes for CASSEDSLTEAFF.

This clone came up once. This chain joins TRBV4-3 and TRBJ2-2; D remains unclear. The CDR3 is 15 amino acids. Per the germline V gene, CDR1 is LGHNA and CDR2 is YSLEER. Trimming cost V 0 bases and J 2 bases, with 7 bases left between them. CDR3 coding DNA: TGCGCCAGCAGCCAAGATCTGACAAACACCGGGGAGCTGTTTTTT. It encodes CASSQDLTNTGELFF.

This clone was seen only once. The V call is TRBV2, the J call TRBJ1-1; TRBD1 might be the D (5 bases). The CDR3 is 18 residues long. Germline CDR1 is SNHLY and CDR2 is FYNNEI. The V gene lost 0 bases and the J gene lost 0 bases, with 17 bases spanning the gap. CDR3 DNA: TGTGCCAGCAGTGAAGCAGTGGGCCGACAGAGGGTGAACACTGAAGCTTTCTTT. Protein sequence: CASSEAVGRQRVNTEAFF.

The CDR3 reads CASSLVTGPPDTQYF. In DNA form, the CDR3 reads TGTGCCAGCAGCTTAGTGACAGGCCCCCCGGATACGCAGTATTTT. This chain connects TRBV7-2 to TRBJ2-3, with D possibly being TRBD1 (6 bases). This CDR3 contains 15 residues. V was cut by 1 base and J by 6 bases, with 14 bases left in between. Per the germline V gene, CDR1 is SGHTA and CDR2 is FQGNSA.

The CDR3 DNA reads as TGTGCCAGCAGTTGGATGGGACAGCTGAACACTGAAGCTTTCTTT. Protein sequence: CASSWMGQLNTEAFF. The chain carries TRBV6-6 and TRBJ1-1, with 7 bases aligning to TRBD1. Germline-derived CDR1 and CDR2 are MNHNY and SVGAGI (reference sequence). V was clipped by 4 bases and J by 0 bases; unmatched bases: 5. The CDR3 runs to 15 residues.

V gene TRBV7-2 combines with J gene TRBJ2-7; no definite D call. The CDR3 totals 15 residues. Looked up from germline, CDR1 is SGHTA and CDR2 is FQGNSA. Trimming took 1 base from V and 6 from J, leaving 16 bases between them. In nucleotides, the CDR3 is TGTGCCAGCAGCTTAGGAAGGTTGGGCCATGCCGAGCAGTACTTC. The encoded protein is CASSLGRLGHAEQYF.

The rearrangement links TRBV5-1 to TRBJ2-1, with 14 bases identical to TRBD2. The J segment lost 9 bases and the V segment lost 4 bases, leaving 6 bases of the junction unmatched. CDR1 is SGHRS and CDR2 is YFSETQ in the germline V gene. The CDR3 runs 15 residues. CDR3 sequence: CASSDGTSGRGEQFF. The DNA of the CDR3 is TGCGCCAGCAGCGACGGGACTAGCGGGAGAGGTGAGCAGTTCTTC.

The V call is TRBV7-9, the J call TRBJ2-7; D is perhaps TRBD2 (5 bases). This CDR3 is built from 15 residues. Germline values: CDR1 SEHNR, CDR2 FQNEAQ (reference sequence). V dropped 2 bases and J dropped 4 bases, with 15 bases sitting between them. The CDR3 region is CASSLSEGRVYEQYF. CDR3 bases: TGTGCCAGCAGCTTATCTGAGGGAAGGGTGTACGAGCAGTACTTC.

The V call is TRBV27, the J call TRBJ1-1; D might be TRBD1 (6 bases). The CDR3 has 16 residues. V was clipped by 2 bases and J by 1 base, with 14 bases between them. Germline V gene data show CDR1 as MNHEY and CDR2 as SMNVEV (reference sequence). The CDR3 here is CASSLQGRWGNTEAFF. The DNA of the CDR3 is TGTGCCAGCAGTTTACAGGGGAGATGGGGGAACACTGAAGCTTTCTTT.

The chain links TRBV6-5 to TRBJ1-1, with TRBD1 matching over 8 bases. The junction had 5 bases not matched to a gene; V was cut back by 3 bases and J by 2 bases. The germline gives CDR1 MNHEY, CDR2 SVGAGI. This CDR3 is built from 15 residues. The CDR3 spells CASSYWTGPNTEAFF. The DNA of the CDR3 is TGTGCCAGCAGTTATTGGACAGGGCCCAACACTGAAGCTTTCTTT.

This chain uses TRBV11-2 with TRBJ1-5; 7 positions agree with TRBD1. This CDR3 is 15 amino acids long. V lost 2 bases, J lost 4 bases, and 5 bases stayed unmatched. Germline CDR1 and CDR2: SGHAT and FQNNGV. The CDR3 DNA follows: TGTGCCAGCAGCTTACGTACAGGGGTGAATCAGCCCCAGCATTTT. Translating it yields CASSLRTGVNQPQHF.

The V call is TRBV6-1, the J call TRBJ1-2, with D perhaps TRBD1 (6 bases). Trimming took 4 bases from V and 4 from J, leaving 22 bases between them. The CDR3 has 17 residues. From germline, CDR1 is MNHNS and CDR2 SASEGT. The CDR3 is CASSVTVRGRGSYGYTF. The CDR3 nucleotides read TGTGCCAGCAGTGTCACCGTGCGGGGCAGGGGAAGCTATGGCTACACCTTC.

The rearrangement uses TRBV6-5 and TRBJ1-2; D remains unclear. The CDR3 runs to 14 residues. Trimming took off 0 bases at V and 7 bases at J, with 12 bases between the two ends. CDR1 is MNHEY and CDR2 is SVGAGI in the germline V gene. The CDR3 loop is CASSYSGRPSGYTF. The CDR3 nucleotides read TGTGCCAGCAGTTACTCGGGCAGACCCAGTGGCTACACCTTC.

V and J are TRBV6-6 and TRBJ2-5, with TRBD2 identical over 7 bases. CDR3 length: 14 residues. J was trimmed by 11 bases and V by 2 bases; bases with no gene match: 11. Germline V gene lookup returns CDR1 MNHNY and CDR2 SVGAGI (reference sequence). Here the CDR3 reads CASSYVSGTGEQYF. The DNA for the CDR3 is TGTGCCAGCAGTTACGTAAGCGGGACGGGGGAGCAGTACTTC.

The chain combines TRBV7-2 with TRBJ1-4; D is uncertain. This CDR3 spans 13 amino acids. Germline V gives CDR1 SGHTA, CDR2 FQGNSA. V was shortened by 2 bases and J by 5 bases, with 6 bases between the two germline ends. The CDR3 region has the DNA TGTGCCAGCAGCTTAAGTCACAATGAAAAACTGTTTTTT. Translation gives CASSLSHNEKLFF. The variable domain in full, completed from reference TRBV7-2 and TRBJ1-4, reads GAGVSQSPSNKVTEKGKDVELRCDPISGHTALYWYRQSLGQGLEFLIYFQGNSAPDKSGLPSDRFSAERTGGSVSTLTIQRTQQEDSAVYLCASSLSHNEKLFFGSGTQLSVL.

This sequence joins TRBV27 and TRBJ1-1; a weak D match, TRBD1 (6 bases). Trimming removed 3 bases at V and 5 bases at J, with 13 bases between. The CDR3 contains 14 residues. CDR1 and CDR2 (germline): MNHEY, SMNVEV (reference sequence). CDR3 nucleotides: TGTGCCAGCAGTTTTTCAGGGGCAGGGACTGAAGCTTTCTTT. It translates to CASSFSGAGTEAFF.

The rearrangement links TRBV7-2 to TRBJ2-3; 15 bases fit TRBD2. The V and J ends lost 4 bases and 6 bases, in that order; junction bases with no gene match: 2. Germline V gene lookup returns CDR1 SGHTA and CDR2 FQGNSA. The CDR3 runs 15 residues. The CDR3: CASSWTSGREDTQYF. The DNA for the CDR3 is TGTGCCAGCAGCTGGACTAGCGGGAGGGAGGATACGCAGTATTTT.

J is TRBJ1-5 and V is TRBV30; a weak D match, TRBD1 (5 bases). Germline V gene lookup returns CDR1 GTSNPN and CDR2 SVGIG (reference sequence). Trimming cost V 2 bases and J 5 bases, with 10 bases left between them. The CDR3 consists of 13 residues. The CDR3 sequence: CAWSTRGDQPQHF. The CDR3 DNA reads as TGTGCCTGGAGTACCCGGGGGGATCAGCCCCAGCATTTT.

This sequence joins TRBV7-6 and TRBJ1-3; possibly TRBD1 for D (6 bases). V lost 2 bases to trimming and J lost 9 bases, with 17 bases between them. The V gene's germline CDR1 is SGHVS and CDR2 FNYEAQ. The CDR3 has 15 residues. The CDR3 DNA reads TGTGCCAGCAGCTTATTAGGCGTAACAGGGAGCACCATATATTTT. It is translated as CASSLLGVTGSTIYF.

The chain is built from TRBV19 and TRBJ2-4; either TRBD1 or TRBD2 may supply D (6 bases each). The CDR3 runs to 15 residues. V shed 9 bases and J shed 3 bases, with 18 bases lying between them. Per germline, CDR1 LNHDA and CDR2 SQIVND (reference sequence). The CDR3: CASGAEGDYKNIQYF. CDR3 nucleotides: TGTGCCAGCGGCGCGGAGGGGGATTACAAAAACATTCAGTACTTC.

This sequence joins TRBV19 and TRBJ1-2; TRBD1 is a possible D gene (6 bases). CDR3 length: 15 residues. The germline V gene encodes CDR1 LNHDA and CDR2 SQIVND (reference sequence). The V end lost 9 bases, the J end lost 4 bases, and 21 bases lay between the germline ends. CDR3 loop: CASNSRGAGFYGYTF. The DNA for the CDR3 is TGTGCCAGCAACTCCCGGGGGGCAGGTTTCTATGGCTACACCTTC.

The chain uses TRBV6-1 and TRBJ1-4, with a possible D match to TRBD1 (5 bases). V gave up 5 bases and J gave up 3 bases, with 13 bases separating them. The CDR3 is 15 amino acids. CDR1 is MNHNS and CDR2 is SASEGT in the germline V gene. CDR3 protein: CASSRGDQSNEKLFF. In DNA form, the CDR3 reads TGTGCCAGCAGTCGGGGGGATCAGTCTAATGAAAAACTGTTTTTT.

The chain joins TRBV5-4 to TRBJ2-1; TRBD1 matches 9 bases. After removal of 3 bases from V and 6 bases from J, the junction contained 1 base not matched to a gene. CDR3 length: 13 residues. Germline-derived CDR1 and CDR2 are SGHNT and YYREEE (reference sequence). CDR3 protein: CASSSDRGNEQFF. The CDR3 DNA sequence: TGTGCCAGCAGCTCGGACAGGGGCAATGAGCAGTTCTTC.